The 22 T cell receptor beta chains presented below share a single source sample, sequenced in a study of early T cells in non-severe SARS-CoV-2 infection. MiXCR, run by TCRdb on the 5' RACE reads, gives a single entry per CDR3 protein. The table records some 29,000 distinct CDR3 sequences, 5.3% of them present only once. The specimen sequenced was whole blood. The receptor source for this set is an adult who was a healthcare worker with PCR-confirmed SARS-CoV-2 infection or an uninfected control (not recorded which).

This clonotype was seen at least ten times. This sequence joins TRBV20-1 and TRBJ2-7; TRBD2 agrees at 9 bases. CDR1 is DFQATT, CDR2 SNEGSKA, per germline (reference sequence). V shed 5 bases, J shed 4 bases, and the junction held 6 bases outside the gene matches. The CDR3 sequence is 13 residues long. Here the CDR3 DNA reads TGCAGTGCTGGGCCGACTAGCGGTTACGAGCAGTACTTC. As protein: CSAGPTSGYEQYF.

In this sample, this clonotype turned up many times. The DNA for the CDR3 is TGTGCCAGCAGCTTAGTCGTTGGGGACGAGACCCAGTACTTC. Residues: CASSLVVGDETQYF. The J gene is TRBJ2-5, the V gene TRBV7-8, with D possibly called TRBD1 or TRBD2 (5 bases each). CDR1 is SGHVS and CDR2 is FQNEAQ in the germline V gene. This CDR3 region has 14 residues. The germline V and J ends were trimmed by 1 base and 5 bases, with 11 bases remaining between them.

This clonotype was counted ten times or more. The V call is TRBV12-3 or TRBV12-4, the J call TRBJ2-2; 9 nucleotides match TRBD2. The J segment lost 6 bases and the V segment lost 6 bases, leaving 8 bases of the junction unmatched. The length of the CDR3 is 15 residues. The CDR3 region is CASRTVAGDPGELFF. The CDR3 bases are TGTGCCAGCAGGACCGTAGCGGGGGATCCCGGGGAGCTGTTTTTT.

This clonotype has just a few counts. CDR3 amino acids: CASSYNAGELFF. The CDR3 DNA sequence: TGTGCCAGCAGTTACAATGCCGGGGAGCTGTTTTTT. The rearrangement uses TRBV6-2 or TRBV6-3 and TRBJ2-2, with D hard to call. This CDR3 comprises 12 residues. Germline V gene lookup returns CDR1 MNHEY and CDR2 SVGEGT. Trimming removed 2 bases from V and 6 bases from J, with 4 bases in between.

This clonotype showed up many times. This chain joins TRBV6-2 or TRBV6-3 and TRBJ2-3, with 7 bases that match TRBD2. The CDR3 runs 15 residues. V gave up 2 bases and J gave up 6 bases; unmatched junction bases: 8. The germline gives CDR1 MNHEY, CDR2 SVGEGT. CDR3 residues: CASSYLAGAPDTQYF. CDR3 sequence (DNA): TGTGCCAGCAGTTACCTTGCGGGAGCCCCGGATACGCAGTATTTT.

This clonotype was counted at least ten times. In DNA, the CDR3 is TGTGCCAGCACCGGGACACGGAGTTTTGGTGGCTACACCTTC. It encodes CASTGTRSFGGYTF. The chain couples TRBV6-5 to TRBJ1-2; D is perhaps TRBD1 (6 bases). The CDR3 spans 14 residues. Germline V gives CDR1 MNHEY, CDR2 SVGAGI. Trimming took off 7 bases at V and 7 bases at J, with 19 bases between the two ends.

The V and J genes are TRBV29-1 and TRBJ2-3, with D possibly TRBD2 on 5 matching bases. The CDR3 spans 14 residues. Germline V lookup: CDR1 SQVTM, CDR2 ANQGSEA. The germline V and J ends were trimmed by 3 bases and 0 bases, with 10 bases remaining between them. CDR3 DNA sequence: TGCAGCGTTGACGGCGGGTCTAGCACAGATACGCAGTATTTT. Its translation is CSVDGGSSTDTQYF.

This clonotype was observed at least ten times. The chain has TRBV27 and TRBJ1-6; no firm D call. The V and J ends lost 0 bases and 0 bases respectively, with 12 bases between them. Germline V lookup: CDR1 MNHEY, CDR2 SMNVEV (reference sequence). This CDR3 is 18 amino acids long. Here the CDR3 DNA reads TGTGCCAGCAGTTTATCGGTTACCGGGAGCTCCTATAATTCACCCCTCCACTTT. It translates to CASSLSVTGSSYNSPLHF.

This clonotype was detected only a few times. The rearrangement links TRBV5-1 to TRBJ2-7; a weak D match, TRBD2 (6 bases). The CDR3 totals 14 residues. V dropped 0 bases and J dropped 2 bases, with 9 bases sitting between them. Germline-derived CDR1 and CDR2 are SGHRS and YFSETQ. The CDR3 bases are TGCGCCAGCAGCTTGGCCGGGAGAGCCTACGAGCAGTACTTC. Translating it yields CASSLAGRAYEQYF.

This clonotype was seen a single time. It may be a read error: a sequence one base away is much more abundant. In DNA form, the CDR3 reads TGCAGTGCTAAGAGACAGGGGACATTATCAGATACGCAGTATTTT. This translates into CSAKRQGTLSDTQYF. The V and J genes are TRBV20-1 and TRBJ2-3; 8 nucleotides match TRBD1. The CDR3 length is 15 residues. With 4 bases clipped from V and 4 bases from J, the junction kept 10 bases outside the gene matches. CDR1 DFQATT and CDR2 SNEGSKA come from the germline V gene (reference sequence).

This clonotype was observed at least ten times. DNA of the CDR3: TGTGCCAGCAGCTTAGCGTTGGCACCTGGGAATGAAAAACTGTTTTTT. Translating gives CASSLALAPGNEKLFF. The chain joins TRBV7-2 to TRBJ1-4; D remains ambiguous. There are 16 residues in the CDR3. Trimming removed 0 bases from V and 5 bases from J, with 13 bases in between. The germline V gene encodes CDR1 SGHTA and CDR2 FQGNSA.

This clonotype was observed many times. V gene TRBV3-1 combines with J gene TRBJ2-2; D is tentatively TRBD1 or TRBD2 (5 bases each). CDR1 is LGHDT, CDR2 YNNKEL, per germline (reference sequence). The CDR3 loop spans 16 amino acids. Trimming cost V 4 bases and J 0 bases, with 12 bases left between them. CDR3 region: CASSPLRGSNTGELFF. The CDR3 nucleotides are TGTGCCAGCAGCCCTCTGAGGGGTTCGAACACCGGGGAGCTGTTTTTT.

Many counts were recorded for this clonotype. This chain links TRBV20-1 with TRBJ2-4, with TRBD2 identical over 10 bases. J gave up 2 bases and V 6 bases, and 10 bases lay outside the gene matches. Germline assignment: CDR1 DFQATT and CDR2 SNEGSKA (reference sequence). CDR3 length: 16 residues. This CDR3 is CSAGGLAGESKNIQYF. CDR3 nucleotides: TGCAGTGCCGGGGGGCTAGCGGGAGAGTCCAAAAACATTCAGTACTTC.

The chain carries TRBV7-2 and TRBJ2-3; D may be TRBD1 (6 bases). The CDR3 length is 14 residues. Germline CDR1 and CDR2: SGHTA and FQGNSA. Deletions cut 3 bases from V and 3 bases from J, with 10 bases between. The CDR3 loop reads CASSFGTKTDTQYF. The CDR3 coding sequence is TGTGCCAGCAGCTTCGGGACAAAAACAGATACGCAGTATTTT.

J is TRBJ1-3 and V is TRBV29-1; possibly TRBD1 for D (6 bases). This CDR3 contains 15 residues. Germline V gene sequence: CDR1 SQVTM, CDR2 ANQGSEA. Trimming took 4 bases from V and 5 from J, leaving 18 bases between them. CDR3 sequence (DNA): TGCAGCGTTGCGGTTCGGGGGGGCGTTAGAAACACCATATATTTT. This gives the protein CSVAVRGGVRNTIYF.

This clonotype was counted many times. The CDR3 region has the DNA TGTGCCAGCAGTGACTCGAAAGCGGGGGGCACAGATACGCAGTATTTT. Its protein is CASSDSKAGGTDTQYF. This rearrangement joins TRBV6-4 to TRBJ2-3; the match to TRBD2 covers 8 bases. V lost 0 bases and J lost 1; bases outside the gene matches: 3. CDR1 MRHNA and CDR2 SNTAGT come from the germline V gene. This CDR3 region has 16 residues.

This clonotype was seen ten or more times. The genes are TRBV7-8 and TRBJ2-7, with D tentatively TRBD2 (6 bases). Trimming pared 5 bases from V and 5 bases from J, leaving 13 bases between. Germline assignment: CDR1 SGHVS and CDR2 FQNEAQ. CDR3 length: 13 residues. The CDR3 region has the DNA TGTGCCAGCAGCCATTCGGAGGGGAACGAGCAGTACTTC. This gives the protein CASSHSEGNEQYF.

In its sample, this clonotype was seen many times. The chain employs TRBV2 and TRBJ2-3, with D unclear. Germline lookup yields CDR1 SNHLY and CDR2 FYNNEI. This CDR3 spans 17 amino acids. Trimming took 0 bases from V and 0 from J, leaving 13 bases between them. CDR3 coding DNA: TGTGCCAGCAGTGAAGCATTTGGTGGATATAGCACAGATACGCAGTATTTT. This gives the protein CASSEAFGGYSTDTQYF.

A word on this clonotype: This may be a read error: a much more frequent sequence differs by one nucleotide. The chain joins TRBV29-1 to TRBJ2-7; TRBD1 agrees at 8 bases. V lost 6 bases, J lost 3 bases, and 13 bases stayed unmatched. This CDR3 is 15 amino acids long. Germline lookup yields CDR1 SQVTM and CDR2 ANQGSEA. The CDR3 DNA sequence: TGCAGCGTACTCACCTCCGGGACAGGTTTCTACGAGCAGTACTTC. This gives the protein CSVLTSGTGFYEQYF.

In its sample, this clonotype was seen a few times. The chain links TRBV12-3 or TRBV12-4 to TRBJ2-2; 8 nucleotides agree with TRBD1. V lost 7 bases, J lost 9 bases, and 4 bases stayed unmatched. The CDR3 sequence is 12 residues long. The CDR3 DNA reads TGTGCCAGCACCAGACAGGGGAGGGAGCTGTTTTTT. This encodes CASTRQGRELFF.

Ten or more counts support this clonotype. This chain joins TRBV7-9 and TRBJ1-1, with D possibly TRBD1 on 6 matching bases. Trimming took off 2 bases at V and 1 base at J, with 11 bases between the two ends. This CDR3 has 15 residues. Per the germline V gene, CDR1 is SEHNR and CDR2 is FQNEAQ (reference sequence). This CDR3 reads CASSLRWGANTEAFF. The CDR3 nucleotides are TGTGCCAGCAGCTTAAGATGGGGGGCGAACACTGAAGCTTTCTTT.

This clonotype was recorded at least ten times. The J gene is TRBJ1-1, the V gene TRBV10-3; perhaps TRBD1 as D (5 bases). There are 13 residues in the CDR3. V was clipped by 2 bases and J by 5 bases, with 9 bases between them. Germline CDR1 reads ENHRY; CDR2 reads SYGVKD. The DNA of the CDR3 is TGTGCCATCAGTGAGACAGGATGGACTGAAGCTTTCTTT. Its translation: CAISETGWTEAFF.